This T cell receptor (beta chain) was found in a study of sequential checkpoint blockade in melanoma. Study details: First-line arms were nivolumab then ipilimumab, or the reverse, randomized 1:1. After both sequences, patients received maintenance nivolumab.

This CDR3 contains 16 residues. CDR1 and CDR2 from the germline V gene are MGHRA and YSYEKL. The ends were cut back, 5 bases at V and 1 base at J, with 17 bases in the middle. Sample treatment: randomized to nivolumab then ipilimumab (arm A) or the reverse (arm B). No patient had prior DNA-damaging chemotherapy. Sorted cells were live CD3+CD8+, lacking CD19 and CD56, from PBMCs. TCRdb's table, derived via immunoSEQ multiplex PCR, lists solely in-frame clones and lacks some. The data hold some 12,000 clones, with 75% to 80% observed a single time. The sample in question was CD8+ T cells sorted from blood (inferred from file names), obtained from a patient given nivolumab and ipilimumab in sequence. The TCR comes from a human donor with melanoma. The J gene is TRBJ2-5, the V gene TRBV4-1; D might be TRBD2 (5 bases). CDR3 amino acids: CASSERSQFAQETQYF. CDR3 DNA sequence: TGCGCCAGCAGCGAGCGGTCACAGTTCGCCCAAGAGACCCAGTACTTC.